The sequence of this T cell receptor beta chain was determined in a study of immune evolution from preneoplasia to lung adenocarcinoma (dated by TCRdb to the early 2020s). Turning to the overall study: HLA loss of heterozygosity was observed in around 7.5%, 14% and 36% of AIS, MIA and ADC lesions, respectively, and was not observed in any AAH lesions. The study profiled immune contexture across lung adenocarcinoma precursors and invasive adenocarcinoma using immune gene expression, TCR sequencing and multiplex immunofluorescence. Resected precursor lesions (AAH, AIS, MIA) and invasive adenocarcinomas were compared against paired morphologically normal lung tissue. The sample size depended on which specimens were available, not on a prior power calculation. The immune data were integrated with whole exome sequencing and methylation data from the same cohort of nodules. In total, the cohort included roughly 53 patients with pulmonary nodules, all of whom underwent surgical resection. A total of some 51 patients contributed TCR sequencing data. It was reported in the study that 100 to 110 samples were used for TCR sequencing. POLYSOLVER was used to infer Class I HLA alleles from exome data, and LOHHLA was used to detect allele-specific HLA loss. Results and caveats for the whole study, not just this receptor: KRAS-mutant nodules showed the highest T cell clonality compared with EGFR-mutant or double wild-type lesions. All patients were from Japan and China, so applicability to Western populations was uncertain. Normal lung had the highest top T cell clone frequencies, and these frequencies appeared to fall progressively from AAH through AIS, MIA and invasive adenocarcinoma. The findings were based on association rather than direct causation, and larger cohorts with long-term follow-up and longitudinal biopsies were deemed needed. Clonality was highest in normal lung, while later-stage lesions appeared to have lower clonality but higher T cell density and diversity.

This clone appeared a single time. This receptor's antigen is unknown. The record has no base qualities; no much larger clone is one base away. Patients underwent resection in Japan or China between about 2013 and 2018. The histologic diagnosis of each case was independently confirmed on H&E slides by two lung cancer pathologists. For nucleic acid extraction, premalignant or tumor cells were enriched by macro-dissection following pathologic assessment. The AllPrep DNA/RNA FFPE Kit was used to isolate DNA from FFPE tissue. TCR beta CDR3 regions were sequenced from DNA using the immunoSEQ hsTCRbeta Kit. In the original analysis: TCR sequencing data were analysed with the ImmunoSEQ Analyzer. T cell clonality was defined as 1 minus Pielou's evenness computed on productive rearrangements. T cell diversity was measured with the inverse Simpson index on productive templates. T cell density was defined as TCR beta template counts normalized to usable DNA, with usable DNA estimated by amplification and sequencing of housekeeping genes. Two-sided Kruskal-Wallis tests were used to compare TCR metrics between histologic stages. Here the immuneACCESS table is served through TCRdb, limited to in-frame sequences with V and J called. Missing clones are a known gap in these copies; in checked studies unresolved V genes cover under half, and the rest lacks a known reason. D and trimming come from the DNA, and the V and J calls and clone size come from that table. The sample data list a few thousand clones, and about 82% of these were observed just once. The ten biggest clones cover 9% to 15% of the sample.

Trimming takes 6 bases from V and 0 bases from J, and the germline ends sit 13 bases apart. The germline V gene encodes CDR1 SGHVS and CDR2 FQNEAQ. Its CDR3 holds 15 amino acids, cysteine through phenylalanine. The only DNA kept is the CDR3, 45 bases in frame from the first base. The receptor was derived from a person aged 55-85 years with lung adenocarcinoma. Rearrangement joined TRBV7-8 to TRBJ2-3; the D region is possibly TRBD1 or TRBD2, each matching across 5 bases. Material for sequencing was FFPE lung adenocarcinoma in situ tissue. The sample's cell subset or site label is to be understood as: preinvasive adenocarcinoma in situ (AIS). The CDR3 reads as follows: CASSNYRDSTDTQYF. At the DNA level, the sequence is TGTGCCAGCAGTAACTACCGGGACAGCACAGATACGCAGTATTTT.